The rows below give T cell receptor beta chains drawn from one sample of a study of shared clonotypes between healthy human individuals. Generated by immunoSEQ multiplex PCR, the TCRdb table keeps only in-frame clones and is missing some. Of some 2.4 million clones listed, roughly 93% are singletons. The source material was naive CD4+ T cells from PBMCs. These receptors came from a man in his late teens or twenties in good health. Some clones in this sample may be carry-over from other donors' samples. Each CDR3 is given with its conserved first and last residue. Each record gives: J gene, D gene, V gene, clone size, CDR3 DNA, CDR3 protein. The D gene is left open where the match is weak. Clone sizes are given selectively: once, few, many, or a class where the clone is expanded.

j_gene: TRBJ1-5
d_gene: .
v_gene: TRBV2
abundance: .
CDR3nt: TGTGCCAGCAGTGCAGAAGGCGGGTTCACTCAGCCCCAGCATTTT
CDR3aa: CASSAEGGFTQPQHF

j_gene: TRBJ2-2
d_gene: .
v_gene: TRBV7-9
abundance: .
CDR3nt: TGTGCCAGCAGCTTAATGGGCGTGGGGGAGCTGTTTTTT
CDR3aa: CASSLMGVGELFF

j_gene: TRBJ2-7
d_gene: .
v_gene: TRBV19
abundance: .
CDR3nt: TGTGCCAGTAGTTTTACGGGTGGCGCTAGCGTTGGCGAGCAGTACTTC
CDR3aa: CASSFTGGASVGEQYF

j_gene: TRBJ2-3
d_gene: .
v_gene: TRBV28
abundance: .
CDR3nt: TGTGCCAGCAGTTTTTCGGGCGAAGGGGATACGCAGTATTTT
CDR3aa: CASSFSGEGDTQYF

j_gene: TRBJ2-2
d_gene: TRBD1
v_gene: TRBV15
abundance: .
CDR3nt: TGTGCCACCAGCGCCCGACAGGGGGTAGGTGGCGGGGAGCTGTTTTTT
CDR3aa: CATSARQGVGGGELFF

j_gene: TRBJ2-7
d_gene: .
v_gene: TRBV7-2
abundance: .
CDR3nt: TGTGCCAGCAGCTTTGATTTGGGACCATCTGCCTACGAGCAGTACTTC
CDR3aa: CASSFDLGPSAYEQYF

j_gene: TRBJ1-2
d_gene: .
v_gene: TRBV6-1
abundance: .
CDR3nt: TGTGCCAGCAATCTTCGAGATGGCTACACCTTC
CDR3aa: CASNLRDGYTF

j_gene: TRBJ1-5
d_gene: .
v_gene: TRBV10-1
abundance: .
CDR3nt: TGCGCCAGCAGTGATGGGCTCTATCAGCCCCAGCATTTT
CDR3aa: CASSDGLYQPQHF

j_gene: TRBJ2-2
d_gene: TRBD1
v_gene: TRBV11-2
abundance: .
CDR3nt: TGTGCCAGCAGCCCACCAATACCCCGAACAGGGGTCACCGGGGAGCTGTTTTTT
CDR3aa: CASSPPIPRTGVTGELFF

j_gene: TRBJ2-7
d_gene: .
v_gene: TRBV2
abundance: .
CDR3nt: TGTGCCAGCAGTGAAAGGGGGGGGGAGTCCTACGAGCAGTACTTC
CDR3aa: CASSERGGESYEQYF

j_gene: TRBJ2-1
d_gene: TRBD2
v_gene: TRBV5-4
abundance: .
CDR3nt: TGTGCCAGCAGCTTGGTCGGCGGGGGGACCTACAATGAGCAGTTCTTC
CDR3aa: CASSLVGGGTYNEQFF

j_gene: TRBJ2-3
d_gene: .
v_gene: TRBV5-1
abundance: .
CDR3nt: TGCGCCAGCAGTAAAGACGTGGATACGCAGTATTTT
CDR3aa: CASSKDVDTQYF

j_gene: TRBJ2-2
d_gene: .
v_gene: TRBV5-6
abundance: few
CDR3nt: TGTGCCAGCAGCTTGCCCGGGGAGCTGTTTTTT
CDR3aa: CASSLPGELFF

j_gene: TRBJ1-1
d_gene: .
v_gene: TRBV7-9
abundance: .
CDR3nt: TGTGCCTCTCCGGGGGGGGCTGCATCACAAGCTTTCTTT
CDR3aa: CASPGGAASQAFF

j_gene: TRBJ2-7
d_gene: TRBD2
v_gene: TRBV5-1
abundance: .
CDR3nt: TGCGCCAGCAGCTTGAACGGCGGGAGGTCCGGCGAGCAGTACTTC
CDR3aa: CASSLNGGRSGEQYF

j_gene: TRBJ2-1
d_gene: TRBD2
v_gene: TRBV9
abundance: .
CDR3nt: TGTGCCAGCAGCTCAAGGACTAGCGGGAGAGGAAGTGAGCAGTTCTTC
CDR3aa: CASSSRTSGRGSEQFF

j_gene: TRBJ2-1
d_gene: TRBD2
v_gene: TRBV5-6
abundance: once
CDR3nt: TGTGCCAGCAGCTTGTCCCTAGCGGGAGGGAGTGAGCAGTTCTTC
CDR3aa: CASSLSLAGGSEQFF

j_gene: TRBJ1-1
d_gene: .
v_gene: TRBV18
abundance: .
CDR3nt: TGTGCCAGCTCACTGGCCTTGGGCACGAACACTGAAGCTTTCTTT
CDR3aa: CASSLALGTNTEAFF

j_gene: TRBJ2-7
d_gene: TRBD1
v_gene: TRBV4-1
abundance: .
CDR3nt: TGCGCCAGCAGCCAAGATAGGGCAGGGGGCCGTTACGAGCAGTACTTC
CDR3aa: CASSQDRAGGRYEQYF

j_gene: TRBJ1-1
d_gene: .
v_gene: TRBV6-1
abundance: .
CDR3nt: TGTGCCAGCAGTGAACAAGCTTTCTTT
CDR3aa: CASSEQAFF

j_gene: TRBJ2-1
d_gene: TRBD2
v_gene: TRBV11-2
abundance: .
CDR3nt: TGTGCCAGCAGACAAGGACTAGCGCCCTACAATGAGCAGTTCTTC
CDR3aa: CASRQGLAPYNEQFF

j_gene: TRBJ2-5
d_gene: .
v_gene: TRBV30
abundance: .
CDR3nt: TGTGCCTGGAGTGTAGACTACCAAGAGACCCAGTACTTC
CDR3aa: CAWSVDYQETQYF

j_gene: TRBJ1-5
d_gene: TRBD1
v_gene: TRBV5-1
abundance: .
CDR3nt: TGCGCCAGCAGCATGGGACAGGGAGATCAGCCCCAGCATTTT
CDR3aa: CASSMGQGDQPQHF

j_gene: TRBJ1-1
d_gene: .
v_gene: TRBV28
abundance: .
CDR3nt: TGTGCCAGCAGTATTGTGAACACTGAAGCTTTCTTT
CDR3aa: CASSIVNTEAFF

j_gene: TRBJ1-5
d_gene: .
v_gene: TRBV18
abundance: .
CDR3nt: TGTGCCAGCTCACAGTCCCCGGGGGAGCCCCAGCATTTT
CDR3aa: CASSQSPGEPQHF

j_gene: TRBJ2-7
d_gene: TRBD2
v_gene: TRBV5-1
abundance: .
CDR3nt: TGCGCCAGCAGCAAGCTTGCGGGAGTTTATTACGAGCAGTACTTC
CDR3aa: CASSKLAGVYYEQYF

j_gene: TRBJ1-1
d_gene: TRBD1
v_gene: TRBV7-9
abundance: .
CDR3nt: TGTGCCAGCAGCACCCGGACAGGATTAGGTGAAGCTTTCTTT
CDR3aa: CASSTRTGLGEAFF

j_gene: TRBJ1-2
d_gene: TRBD1
v_gene: TRBV5-1
abundance: .
CDR3nt: TGCGCCAGCAGCTTGGGAACAGGGGGGCCTGGCTACACCTTC
CDR3aa: CASSLGTGGPGYTF

j_gene: TRBJ1-3
d_gene: .
v_gene: TRBV7-2
abundance: .
CDR3nt: TGTGCCAGCAGCCTCACCAGCTCTGGAAACACCATATATTTT
CDR3aa: CASSLTSSGNTIYF

j_gene: TRBJ2-3
d_gene: .
v_gene: TRBV19
abundance: once
CDR3nt: TGTGCCAGTGGAACTAGAGCTAGCACAGATACGCAGTATTTT
CDR3aa: CASGTRASTDTQYF

j_gene: TRBJ1-2
d_gene: .
v_gene: TRBV7-6
abundance: .
CDR3nt: TGTGCCAGCAGCTTTTTTTCAGCGCAGTTGACCTTC
CDR3aa: CASSFFSAQLTF

j_gene: TRBJ2-7
d_gene: .
v_gene: TRBV29-1
abundance: .
CDR3nt: TGCAGCGTCTTTAGGGGACCCTACGAGCAGTACTTC
CDR3aa: CSVFRGPYEQYF

j_gene: TRBJ2-2
d_gene: .
v_gene: TRBV11-2
abundance: .
CDR3nt: TGTGCCAGCAGACTAGGGAACACCGGGGAGCTGTTTTTT
CDR3aa: CASRLGNTGELFF

j_gene: TRBJ2-2
d_gene: TRBD1
v_gene: TRBV11-3
abundance: once
CDR3nt: TGTGCCAGCAGCCCAGGGACAGCTTCGGGGGAGCTGTTTTTT
CDR3aa: CASSPGTASGELFF

j_gene: TRBJ2-3
d_gene: TRBD2
v_gene: TRBV9
abundance: .
CDR3nt: TGTGCCAGCGGAGCGGGAGTCAGTGATACGCAGTATTTT
CDR3aa: CASGAGVSDTQYF

j_gene: TRBJ1-4
d_gene: .
v_gene: TRBV19
abundance: .
CDR3nt: TGTGCCAGTAGTAACAGGGCGGGTGAAAAACTGTTTTTT
CDR3aa: CASSNRAGEKLFF

j_gene: TRBJ1-1
d_gene: .
v_gene: TRBV6-5
abundance: few
CDR3nt: TGTGCCAGCAGTTGGGGGCTGGGGACTGAAGCTTTCTTT
CDR3aa: CASSWGLGTEAFF

j_gene: TRBJ2-3
d_gene: TRBD2
v_gene: TRBV28
abundance: .
CDR3nt: TGTGCCACCGAGGTGGCCACCGGGACTAGCGGACGATTCACAGATACGCAGTATTTT
CDR3aa: CATEVATGTSGRFTDTQYF

j_gene: TRBJ2-7
d_gene: .
v_gene: TRBV27
abundance: .
CDR3nt: TGTGCCAGCAGTTTAAGGGAAGAAGCCTACGAGCAGTACTTC
CDR3aa: CASSLREEAYEQYF

j_gene: TRBJ2-3
d_gene: .
v_gene: TRBV7-7
abundance: .
CDR3nt: TGTGCCAGCAGCTTCACTCCGGCTAGCACAGATACGCAGTATTTT
CDR3aa: CASSFTPASTDTQYF

j_gene: TRBJ2-7
d_gene: TRBD2
v_gene: TRBV5-1
abundance: .
CDR3nt: TGCGCCAGCAGCTTGGAGGTTGGGGGAGGGACCTACGAGCAGTACTTC
CDR3aa: CASSLEVGGGTYEQYF

j_gene: TRBJ2-3
d_gene: TRBD1
v_gene: TRBV5-4
abundance: once
CDR3nt: TGTGCCAGCAGCCCCAGGGACAGATCTAGCACAGATACGCAGTATTTT
CDR3aa: CASSPRDRSSTDTQYF

j_gene: TRBJ2-5
d_gene: .
v_gene: TRBV10-3
abundance: .
CDR3nt: TGTGCCACACGGGAGACCCAGTACTTC
CDR3aa: CATRETQYF

j_gene: TRBJ2-7
d_gene: TRBD1
v_gene: TRBV11-2
abundance: .
CDR3nt: TGTGCCAGCAGCCGAGCCGGGACAGGTACATACGAGCAGTACTTC
CDR3aa: CASSRAGTGTYEQYF

j_gene: TRBJ2-6
d_gene: TRBD1
v_gene: TRBV7-3
abundance: .
CDR3nt: TGTGCCAGCAGCTTATTTGGGACAGGGAGCTCTGGGGCCAACGTCCTGACTTTC
CDR3aa: CASSLFGTGSSGANVLTF

j_gene: TRBJ1-5
d_gene: TRBD1
v_gene: TRBV6-5
abundance: once
CDR3nt: TGTGCCAGCAGCCCCACAGGGGGCAATCAGCCCCAGCATTTT
CDR3aa: CASSPTGGNQPQHF

j_gene: TRBJ1-4
d_gene: TRBD1
v_gene: TRBV28
abundance: .
CDR3nt: TGTGCCAGCAGTTCGACAGGGAGGAATGAAAAACTGTTTTTT
CDR3aa: CASSSTGRNEKLFF